Listed below are T cell receptor beta chains from one sample, sequenced in a study of CD8 T cells in Susac syndrome. TCRdb processed the immunoSEQ multiplex PCR reads anew with MiXCR; each CDR3 protein has one entry. The repertoire has some 200,000 distinct CDR3 sequences, roughly 90% of them found once; the top ten carry around 0.13%. Sequenced input: CD8+ T cells from PBMCs. The receptors derive from a human donor with multiple sclerosis. The CDR3 runs from the conserved cysteine through the conserved F or W. Fields, in order: CDR3 length, V gene, D gene, J gene, clone size, CDR3 protein, CDR3 DNA. The D gene is left open where the match is weak. Size is stated for part of the rows, as once, few or many counts, or as a class when the clone is expanded.

CDR3 length: 14
V gene: TRBV7-6
D gene: -
J gene: TRBJ2-1
clone size: -
CDR3 protein: CASSIQGAINEQFF
CDR3 DNA: TGTGCCAGCAGCATCCAAGGGGCCATCAACGAGCAGTTCTTC

CDR3 length: 14
V gene: TRBV4-1
D gene: -
J gene: TRBJ1-1
clone size: -
CDR3 protein: CASSQVWTYAEAFF
CDR3 DNA: TGCGCCAGCAGCCAAGTTTGGACATATGCTGAAGCTTTCTTT

CDR3 length: 14
V gene: TRBV7-9
D gene: TRBD1
J gene: TRBJ1-1
clone size: -
CDR3 protein: CASSYPGGRTEAFF
CDR3 DNA: TGTGCCAGCAGCTATCCAGGGGGTCGGACTGAAGCTTTCTTT

CDR3 length: 15
V gene: TRBV11-2
D gene: -
J gene: TRBJ2-3
clone size: -
CDR3 protein: CASSLEFSAADTQYF
CDR3 DNA: TGTGCCAGCAGCCTGGAGTTCTCTGCGGCAGATACGCAGTATTTT

CDR3 length: 19
V gene: TRBV27
D gene: -
J gene: TRBJ2-1
clone size: -
CDR3 protein: CASEDGWASSPPIYNEQFF
CDR3 DNA: TGTGCCAGCGAGGATGGGTGGGCTAGCTCGCCTCCTATTTACAATGAGCAGTTCTTC

CDR3 length: 15
V gene: TRBV9
D gene: -
J gene: TRBJ1-5
clone size: -
CDR3 protein: CASSGDPNSNQPQHF
CDR3 DNA: TGTGCCAGCAGCGGTGACCCTAATAGCAATCAGCCCCAGCATTTT

CDR3 length: 15
V gene: TRBV6-5
D gene: -
J gene: TRBJ1-1
clone size: -
CDR3 protein: CASSQGILGNTEAFF
CDR3 DNA: TGTGCCAGCAGTCAAGGGATTTTGGGTAACACTGAAGCTTTCTTT

CDR3 length: 16
V gene: TRBV11-1
D gene: -
J gene: TRBJ2-4
clone size: -
CDR3 protein: CASSLARSGAKNIQYF
CDR3 DNA: TGTGCCAGCAGCTTAGCGCGGTCCGGAGCCAAAAACATTCAGTACTTC

CDR3 length: 14
V gene: TRBV9
D gene: -
J gene: TRBJ2-2
clone size: -
CDR3 protein: CASSVAASPGELFF
CDR3 DNA: TGTGCCAGCAGCGTAGCCGCTAGCCCCGGGGAGCTGTTTTTT

CDR3 length: 15
V gene: TRBV12-3/TRBV12-4
D gene: -
J gene: TRBJ1-1
clone size: -
CDR3 protein: CASSPGEGRNTEAFF
CDR3 DNA: TGTGCCAGCAGTCCCGGGGAGGGACGGAACACTGAAGCTTTCTTT

CDR3 length: 15
V gene: TRBV12-3/TRBV12-4
D gene: TRBD2
J gene: TRBJ2-3
clone size: -
CDR3 protein: CASSLAGGRTDTQYF
CDR3 DNA: TGTGCCAGCAGTTTAGCGGGAGGGCGGACAGATACGCAGTATTTT

CDR3 length: 12
V gene: TRBV20-1
D gene: -
J gene: TRBJ1-2
clone size: -
CDR3 protein: CSASAGVYGYTF
CDR3 DNA: TGCAGTGCTAGTGCAGGTGTTTATGGCTACACCTTC

CDR3 length: 18
V gene: TRBV7-9
D gene: TRBD1
J gene: TRBJ1-6
clone size: -
CDR3 protein: CASSLEFAGTEPYSPLHF
CDR3 DNA: TGTGCCAGCAGCTTAGAGTTCGCCGGGACAGAGCCATATTCACCCCTCCACTTT

CDR3 length: 13
V gene: TRBV11-2
D gene: -
J gene: TRBJ2-1
clone size: -
CDR3 protein: CASSLEFDNEQFF
CDR3 DNA: TGTGCCAGCAGCTTAGAGTTCGACAATGAGCAGTTCTTC

CDR3 length: 19
V gene: TRBV20-1
D gene: TRBD2
J gene: TRBJ2-3
clone size: -
CDR3 protein: CSARDLNQGLAGGPDTQYF
CDR3 DNA: TGCAGTGCTAGAGATCTTAACCAAGGACTAGCGGGAGGTCCAGATACGCAGTATTTT

CDR3 length: 15
V gene: TRBV7-9
D gene: TRBD2
J gene: TRBJ2-7
clone size: -
CDR3 protein: CASSPLSGGAYEQYF
CDR3 DNA: TGTGCCAGCAGCCCCCTATCGGGAGGAGCCTATGAGCAGTACTTC

CDR3 length: 15
V gene: TRBV2
D gene: -
J gene: TRBJ2-6
clone size: -
CDR3 protein: CASRDKPPGANVLTF
CDR3 DNA: TGTGCCAGCAGAGATAAACCCCCTGGGGCCAACGTCCTGACTTTC

CDR3 length: 15
V gene: TRBV27
D gene: -
J gene: TRBJ2-1
clone size: -
CDR3 protein: CASSLTGGLLDEQFF
CDR3 DNA: TGTGCCAGCAGTTTGACGGGGGGCCTATTGGATGAGCAGTTCTTC

CDR3 length: 17
V gene: TRBV7-8
D gene: TRBD1
J gene: TRBJ1-2
clone size: -
CDR3 protein: CASSSPDRAGINYGYTF
CDR3 DNA: TGTGCCAGCAGCTCCCCGGACAGGGCAGGCATTAACTATGGCTACACCTTC

CDR3 length: 13
V gene: TRBV4-2
D gene: -
J gene: TRBJ1-1
clone size: -
CDR3 protein: CASSTDTGEQAFF
CDR3 DNA: TGTGCCAGCAGCACGGACACTGGAGAACAAGCTTTCTTT

CDR3 length: 15
V gene: TRBV28
D gene: -
J gene: TRBJ2-3
clone size: once
CDR3 protein: CASSSSGRYTDTQYF
CDR3 DNA: TGTGCCAGCAGTTCCAGCGGGCGGTACACAGATACGCAGTATTTT

CDR3 length: 13
V gene: TRBV2
D gene: -
J gene: TRBJ2-2
clone size: -
CDR3 protein: CASSEVWAGAVFF
CDR3 DNA: TGTGCCAGCAGTGAAGTGTGGGCGGGGGCGGTGTTTTTT

CDR3 length: 12
V gene: TRBV30
D gene: -
J gene: TRBJ1-1
clone size: -
CDR3 protein: CAWSGGKGEAFF
CDR3 DNA: TGTGCCTGGAGTGGGGGAAAGGGTGAAGCTTTCTTT

CDR3 length: 16
V gene: TRBV7-9
D gene: TRBD2
J gene: TRBJ2-7
clone size: -
CDR3 protein: CASSGGLAGSSYEQYF
CDR3 DNA: TGTGCCAGCAGCGGGGGACTAGCGGGGAGCTCCTACGAGCAGTACTTC

CDR3 length: 14
V gene: TRBV20-1
D gene: -
J gene: TRBJ1-1
clone size: -
CDR3 protein: CSARDLRAAEGAFF
CDR3 DNA: TGCAGTGCTAGAGATCTACGAGCCGCGGAGGGGGCTTTCTTT

CDR3 length: 16
V gene: TRBV11-1
D gene: TRBD2
J gene: TRBJ2-7
clone size: -
CDR3 protein: CASSLGGAPVSYEQYF
CDR3 DNA: TGTGCCAGCAGCCTCGGGGGGGCACCGGTCTCCTACGAGCAGTACTTC

CDR3 length: 15
V gene: TRBV27
D gene: -
J gene: TRBJ2-2
clone size: -
CDR3 protein: CASSYRDFNTGELFF
CDR3 DNA: TGTGCCAGCAGTTACCGGGACTTTAACACCGGGGAGCTGTTTTTT

CDR3 length: 13
V gene: TRBV10-3
D gene: -
J gene: TRBJ1-1
clone size: -
CDR3 protein: CAMGDGESTEAFF
CDR3 DNA: TGTGCCATGGGAGACGGAGAGAGCACTGAAGCTTTCTTT

CDR3 length: 12
V gene: TRBV7-2
D gene: -
J gene: TRBJ1-3
clone size: -
CDR3 protein: CAVRAGGNTIYF
CDR3 DNA: TGTGCCGTTAGGGCGGGAGGAAACACCATATATTTT

CDR3 length: 15
V gene: TRBV5-6
D gene: TRBD1
J gene: TRBJ1-5
clone size: -
CDR3 protein: CASSIGTGLNQPQHF
CDR3 DNA: TGTGCCAGCAGCATCGGGACAGGCCTTAATCAGCCCCAGCATTTT

CDR3 length: 15
V gene: TRBV12-3/TRBV12-4
D gene: -
J gene: TRBJ1-1
clone size: once
CDR3 protein: CASSRDTRAYTEAFF
CDR3 DNA: TGTGCCAGCAGTCGGGACACCAGAGCTTACACTGAAGCTTTCTTT

CDR3 length: 15
V gene: TRBV27
D gene: -
J gene: TRBJ2-2
clone size: -
CDR3 protein: CASRGSQWVTGELFF
CDR3 DNA: TGTGCCAGCAGAGGGTCTCAATGGGTCACCGGGGAGCTGTTTTTT

CDR3 length: 14
V gene: TRBV3-1
D gene: -
J gene: TRBJ2-5
clone size: -
CDR3 protein: CASSQDRPGETQYF
CDR3 DNA: TGTGCCAGCAGCCAAGATCGCCCCGGAGAGACCCAGTACTTC

CDR3 length: 15
V gene: TRBV7-9
D gene: -
J gene: TRBJ1-1
clone size: -
CDR3 protein: CASSPPGAGSAEAFF
CDR3 DNA: TGTGCCAGCAGCCCCCCGGGAGCCGGATCGGCTGAAGCTTTCTTT

CDR3 length: 14
V gene: TRBV13
D gene: -
J gene: TRBJ2-3
clone size: -
CDR3 protein: CASSFRGQTDTQYF
CDR3 DNA: TGTGCCAGCAGCTTCAGAGGACAGACAGATACGCAGTATTTT

CDR3 length: 17
V gene: TRBV4-1
D gene: -
J gene: TRBJ1-5
clone size: -
CDR3 protein: CASSQDPPGPSNQPQHF
CDR3 DNA: TGCGCCAGCAGCCAAGACCCCCCAGGGCCCAGCAATCAGCCCCAGCATTTT

CDR3 length: 15
V gene: TRBV18
D gene: -
J gene: TRBJ1-1
clone size: -
CDR3 protein: CASSPLGGWNTEAFF
CDR3 DNA: TGTGCCAGCTCACCACTTGGGGGGTGGAACACTGAAGCTTTCTTT

CDR3 length: 13
V gene: TRBV5-1
D gene: -
J gene: TRBJ1-2
clone size: -
CDR3 protein: CASSLPGDYGYTF
CDR3 DNA: TGCGCCAGCAGCTTGCCCGGGGACTATGGCTACACCTTC

CDR3 length: 13
V gene: TRBV28
D gene: -
J gene: TRBJ2-2
clone size: -
CDR3 protein: CASSLGEGRELFF
CDR3 DNA: TGTGCCAGCAGTTTAGGCGAGGGCAGGGAGCTGTTTTTT

CDR3 length: 15
V gene: TRBV2
D gene: TRBD1
J gene: TRBJ2-1
clone size: -
CDR3 protein: CASSQGQGPYNEQFF
CDR3 DNA: TGTGCCAGCAGTCAGGGACAGGGGCCGTACAATGAGCAGTTCTTC

CDR3 length: 15
V gene: TRBV6-9
D gene: TRBD1
J gene: TRBJ1-6
clone size: -
CDR3 protein: CASSYSGTGFSPLHF
CDR3 DNA: TGTGCCAGCAGTTATTCAGGGACAGGGTTTTCACCCCTCCACTTT

CDR3 length: 16
V gene: TRBV6-1
D gene: TRBD2
J gene: TRBJ2-1
clone size: -
CDR3 protein: CASSLRLAGGAGEQFF
CDR3 DNA: TGTGCCAGCAGTCTCCGACTAGCGGGAGGGGCCGGTGAGCAGTTCTTC

CDR3 length: 15
V gene: TRBV3-1
D gene: TRBD1
J gene: TRBJ1-5
clone size: -
CDR3 protein: CASSQVPGQGQPQHF
CDR3 DNA: TGTGCCAGCAGCCAAGTCCCGGGACAGGGGCAGCCCCAGCATTTT

CDR3 length: 16
V gene: TRBV7-9
D gene: -
J gene: TRBJ2-2
clone size: few
CDR3 protein: CASSPRGGSNTGELFF
CDR3 DNA: TGTGCCAGCAGTCCCCGCGGGGGCTCGAACACCGGGGAGCTGTTTTTT

CDR3 length: 15
V gene: TRBV2
D gene: -
J gene: TRBJ2-1
clone size: -
CDR3 protein: CASTGPDLSYNEQFF
CDR3 DNA: TGTGCCAGCACAGGACCCGACCTTTCGTACAATGAGCAGTTCTTC